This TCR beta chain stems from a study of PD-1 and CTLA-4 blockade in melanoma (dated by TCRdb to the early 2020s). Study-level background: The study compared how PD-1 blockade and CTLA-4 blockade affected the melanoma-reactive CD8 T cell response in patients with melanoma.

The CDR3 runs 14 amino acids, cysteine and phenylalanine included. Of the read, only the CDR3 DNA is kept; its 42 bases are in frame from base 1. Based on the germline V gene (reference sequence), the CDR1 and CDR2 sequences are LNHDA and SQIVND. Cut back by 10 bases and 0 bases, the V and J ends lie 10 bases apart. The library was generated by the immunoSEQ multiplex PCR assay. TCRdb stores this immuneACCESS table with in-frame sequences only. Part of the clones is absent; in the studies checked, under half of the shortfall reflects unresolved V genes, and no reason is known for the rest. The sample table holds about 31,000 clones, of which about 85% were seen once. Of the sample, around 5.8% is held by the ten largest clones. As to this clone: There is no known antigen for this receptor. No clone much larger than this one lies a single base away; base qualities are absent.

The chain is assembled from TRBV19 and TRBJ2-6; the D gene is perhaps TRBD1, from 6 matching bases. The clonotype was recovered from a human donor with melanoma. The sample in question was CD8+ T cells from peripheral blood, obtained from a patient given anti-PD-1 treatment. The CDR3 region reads CATWDNSGANVLTF. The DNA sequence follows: TGTGCCACCTGGGACAACTCTGGGGCCAACGTCCTGACTTTC. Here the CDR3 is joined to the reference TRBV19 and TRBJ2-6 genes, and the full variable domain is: DGGITQSPKYLFRKEGQNVTLSCEQNLNHDAMYWYRQDPGQGLRLIYYSQIVNDFQKGDIAEGYSVSREKKESFPLTVTSAQKNPTAFYLCATWDNSGANVLTFGAGSRLTVL.